This record looks at one TCR beta chain sequence and its context. Its cognate antigen has yet to be identified. No much larger clonotype is one base removed from it; base qualities were not supplied. The data belong to a study of cytomegalovirus exposure and HLA in healthy donors (TCRdb year 2017). At the level of the whole study: According to an earlier analysis of 550 to 750 of the donors, about 179 million T cells yielded 117 million unique TCR beta sequences and approximately 300 Gb of sequence data. Using immunosequencing, the study profiled T cell repertoires from approximately 700 subjects and related those repertoires to cytomegalovirus serostatus. Among some 400 genotyped donors of the cohort, an average of roughly 230,000 unique TCR beta nucleotide sequences was sequenced per donor, of which about 19% were non-productive. Roughly five DR-DQ haplotypes were handled as single units for association and clustering, since linkage in the cohort was strong. Besides the first cohort of 550 to 750 subjects, a separate validation cohort made up of roughly 130 different subjects was used. The study combined high-throughput TCR immunosequencing, statistical association of individual TCRs with disease status, and machine learning to predict cytomegalovirus infection status. Both class I and class II loci were covered by HLA typing, at four-digit resolution. A later analysis re-analyzed previously published TCR beta repertoires from 600 to 850 donors and added high-resolution HLA genotyping to study TCR occurrence patterns. Rather than drawing on any new phenotypic data, the later analysis identified candidate immune exposures from TCR beta sequences and the way those sequences occurred across donors. An early release that covered fewer than 800 HLA-typed donors contained approximately 300 gigabases of sequencing data and 75 million to 100 million unique TCR sequences. An earlier analysis of a few hundred of the donors applied high-throughput TCR beta sequencing to assess whether each TCR beta V gene segment acted as functional or pseudogenic. Of the roughly 400 genotyped donors, approximately 82% fell in the genetic ancestry cluster associated with self-reported Caucasian donors. The number of typed donors differed by locus: about 629-630 for A, B, C, DRB1 and DQB1; 522 for DQA1; 606 for DPA1; and around 490 for DPB1. Genome-wide SNP genotypes for about three fifths of the 666 donors were used in a later genetic analysis, which treated that subset as a discovery cohort. The aim of the study was to test whether cataloging public T cell receptors could identify signatures of past pathogen exposure. Donor age, sex, ethnicity and CMV serostatus were collected together with the repertoire data. All discovery cohort repertoires had been generated using a single sequencing platform. Here is what the overall study found, with its caveats: An association between a missense DCLRE1C variant and V-gene and J-gene trimming of TCR beta chains was found in a later genetic analysis and replicated in an independent cohort. Correlated functional status among segregating V segments might be attributable to linkage disequilibrium, but an unknown experimental factor could not be ruled out. In vitro tests confirmed that a few of the cytomegalovirus-associated TCR beta chains recognize cytomegalovirus antigens. Over 15 rarely observed V segments, including chromosome 9 orphons, were excluded from the earlier analysis of a few hundred of the donors because counts were too low. According to a later analysis, parvovirus B19, influenza, CMV and Epstein-Barr virus appeared linked to several top co-occurrence clusters. While some public TCRs were present in many individuals, most TCR sequences turned up only very rarely across donors. The study listed 164 TCR beta chains as associated with cytomegalovirus. In a later analysis, more than 15,000 TCR beta sequences were associated with specific HLA alleles at a false discovery rate of 0.05. In a later analysis, most CMV-associated TCR beta chains were found to appear HLA-restricted, with HLA associations seemingly driven largely by CMV exposure. When HLA alleles, especially DR and DQ, strongly co-occurred, TCR associations were difficult to assign to individual alleles. Because some donors lacked HLA typing at each locus, the association tests relied only on the typed subset. The classifier was reported to diagnose cytomegalovirus status with high specificity and sensitivity in both the original cohort and the validation cohort. In a later analysis, HLA-associated TCR beta chains showed more clonal expansion and lower generation probabilities than non-associated chains that were equally common. The authors suggested that the approach could potentially be extended to other disease states and immunological phenotypes. Only TCR beta chains were sequenced in this cohort, and the absence of alpha or paired-chain data limited detectable features. According to a later analysis, TCR association rates differed among HLA loci, with DRB1 alleles showing the most associated TCRs and HLA-C alleles showing the fewest. Immune exposure information for the cohort was limited to CMV serostatus. Compared with the roughly 700-donor mean, donors in an Asian-associated ancestry cluster had fewer N-insertions in productive TCRs, according to a later genetic analysis. In an earlier analysis of about 540 of the donors, most TCR beta V segments were observed in productive rearrangements about 87% or about 30% of the time, broadly matching IMGT annotations. A cluster of highly shared sequence variants was judged likely to be a technical artifact of the sequencing pipeline. Presence/absence analyses assumed roughly uniform sequencing depth across donors, an assumption that may not hold. A further reported finding was that TCR beta sequences accurately predicted the HLA-A and HLA-B alleles for most subjects in the first cohort.

Libraries were built with the immunoSEQ multiplex PCR assay. For the multiplex PCR, a mixture combining 60 forward primers for TCR Vbeta segments and 13 reverse primers for TCR Jbeta segments was used. The CDR3 region of rearranged TCR beta genes was amplified from genomic DNA by a multiplex PCR assay. Amplified TCR beta libraries were sequenced as 87-base-pair reads on the Illumina HiSeq System. In the original analysis: Across the 600 to 700 repertoires, a later analysis counted roughly 84 million unique TCR beta chains, roughly 11 million of which were shared by at least two donors. To remove PCR and sequencing errors, raw reads were error-corrected and collapsed into unique sequences using a nearest-neighbor algorithm that merged closely related sequences. To assign V, D and J gene segments, CDR3 sequences were aligned to IMGT reference sequences. For a sequence to be retained, a match of at least six nucleotides was required to both a V gene segment and a J gene segment. Rearrangements were called productive when the CDR3 lacked stop codons and stayed in frame with V and J; all others were non-productive. CDR3 was defined according to IMGT convention as the region running from the second conserved V-encoded cysteine to the conserved J-encoded phenylalanine. In an earlier analysis of approximately 500 of the donors, sequences lacking an unambiguous match to a single V gene segment were excluded. An earlier analysis of some 500 of the donors classified V segments as functional when productive rearrangements were above 56.7% and as segregating when the standard deviation between donors was above 5%. A statistical classification framework was built to diagnose cytomegalovirus status from the catalog of TCR beta chain sequences. V and J gene assignment, in a later analysis, came from comparing TCR nucleotide sequences with IMGT/GENE-DB human TR gene sequences. A later analysis assigned CDR3 sequences and most-parsimonious VDJ recombination scenarios with the TCRdist pipeline. In a later analysis, each TCR beta chain was defined by its CDR3 amino acid sequence together with its V-gene family, and reads lacking a unique V-gene family were excluded. To address suspected cross-contamination and a sequencing artifact, a later analysis removed several hundred highly shared, low-generation-probability nucleotide sequences. A later analysis calculated a clonal expansion index for each public chain from normalized within-repertoire ranks of inferred template counts. In a later analysis, generation probabilities were computed with a VDJ recombination model fitted to out-of-frame rearrangements, and the resulting probabilities were checked against IGoR. A later analysis scored TCR-TCR, TCR-HLA and TCR-CMV co-occurrence with hypergeometric tests, applying a repertoire-size bias correction to TCR pairs. In a later analysis, false discovery rates were estimated by permuting HLA or CMV assignments 20 times. In a later analysis, co-occurring TCRs were grouped with DBSCAN, and TCRdist sequence similarity was added when clustering was performed within HLA-allele-positive subsets. Co-occurrence clustering excluded repertoires with fewer than 30,000 or more than 120,000 public chains, plus five with anomalous nucleotide sharing. The immuneACCESS repertoire file appears here via TCRdb, limited to in-frame rearrangements. These files lack a portion of the clones; in checked studies, under half of the deficit traces to unresolved V genes, and the cause of the others is not known. That table is the source of V, J and clone size, and D and trimming were worked out from the DNA. In this sample the table shows some 130,000 clones, 65% to 85% of which occur a single time. The ten largest clonotypes hold about 1.2% of the sample.

In total, 600 or so healthy bone marrow donors made up the cohort. Cohort members were all nominally healthy when sampled, although unrecorded immune exposures were likely present. The donor was CMV seronegative and belonged to the group of 350 or so seronegative cohort members. A peripheral blood sample was provided by each donor, and peripheral blood mononuclear cells were used for TCR beta sequencing. Genomic DNA extraction from the blood cell samples was performed with the Qiagen DNeasy Blood Extraction Kit. This clonotype was obtained from a boy aged 5-17 years in good health and CMV-seronegative. The sequenced material came from PBMCs.

The nucleotides read TGTGCCAGCAGTCGGGACAGGGGAACGTACAATGAGCAGTTCTTC. Translated, this gives CASSRDRGTYNEQFF. The chain joins TRBV2 to TRBJ2-1, with 10 bases matching TRBD1. The CDR3, from cysteine to phenylalanine, totals 15 residues. Just the 45-base CDR3 DNA is kept, in frame starting at base 1. V ends up 5 bases short and J 4 bases short, with an unmatched junction base count of 5. CDR1 and CDR2, per the germline V gene, are SNHLY and FYNNEI.